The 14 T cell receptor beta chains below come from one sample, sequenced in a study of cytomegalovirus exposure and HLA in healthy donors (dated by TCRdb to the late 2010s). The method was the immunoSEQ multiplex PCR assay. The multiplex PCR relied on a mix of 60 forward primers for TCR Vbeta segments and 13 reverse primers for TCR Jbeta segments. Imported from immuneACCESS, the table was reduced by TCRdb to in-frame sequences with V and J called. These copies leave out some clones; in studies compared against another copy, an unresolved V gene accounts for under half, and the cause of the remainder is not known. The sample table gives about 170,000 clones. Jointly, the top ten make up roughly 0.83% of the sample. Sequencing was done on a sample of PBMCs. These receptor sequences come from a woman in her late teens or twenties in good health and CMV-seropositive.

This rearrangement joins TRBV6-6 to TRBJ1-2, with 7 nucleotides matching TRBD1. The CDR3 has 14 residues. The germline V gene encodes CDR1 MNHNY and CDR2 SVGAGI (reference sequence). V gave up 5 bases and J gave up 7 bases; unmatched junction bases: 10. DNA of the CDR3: TGTGCCAGCAGTACCTCTACAGGGGCTGGTGGCTACACCTTC. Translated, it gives CASSTSTGAGGYTF.

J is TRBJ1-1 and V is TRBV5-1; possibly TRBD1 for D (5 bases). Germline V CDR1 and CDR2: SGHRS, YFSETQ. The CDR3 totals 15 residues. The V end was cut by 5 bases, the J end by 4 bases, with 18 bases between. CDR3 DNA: TGCGCCAGCAGGCCCCAATATCAGGGAATCACTGAAGCTTTCTTT. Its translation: CASRPQYQGITEAFF.

The CDR3: CASSQDMGGPSYEQYF. The DNA for the CDR3 is TGCGCCAGCAGCCAAGATATGGGAGGGCCTTCCTACGAGCAGTACTTC. The V and J genes are TRBV4-1 and TRBJ2-5; 7 bases map to TRBD2. The end of the DNA fits TRBJ2-7 better, so the J call may be wrong. This CDR3 region has 16 residues. Germline V gene data show CDR1 as MGHRA and CDR2 as YSYEKL.

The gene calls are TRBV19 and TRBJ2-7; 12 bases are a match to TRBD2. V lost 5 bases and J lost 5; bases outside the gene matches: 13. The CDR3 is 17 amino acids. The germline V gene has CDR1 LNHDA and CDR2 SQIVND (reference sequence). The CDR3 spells CASSSQGRLAGEDEQYF. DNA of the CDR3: TGTGCCAGTAGTTCCCAAGGCCGACTAGCGGGAGAGGACGAGCAGTACTTC.

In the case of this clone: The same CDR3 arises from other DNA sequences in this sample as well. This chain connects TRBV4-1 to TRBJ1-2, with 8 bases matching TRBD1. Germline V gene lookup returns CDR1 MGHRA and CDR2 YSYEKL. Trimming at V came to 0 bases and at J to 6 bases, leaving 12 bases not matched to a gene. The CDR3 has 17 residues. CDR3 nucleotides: TGCGCCAGCAGCCAAGATCGAGAAGCAGGGGGCGCTGATGGCTACACCTTC. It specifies CASSQDREAGGADGYTF.

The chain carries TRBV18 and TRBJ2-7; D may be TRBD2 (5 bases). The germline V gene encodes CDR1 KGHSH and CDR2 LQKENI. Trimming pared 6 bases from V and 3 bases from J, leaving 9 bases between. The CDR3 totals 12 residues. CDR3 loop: CASSPTSYEQYF. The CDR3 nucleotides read TGTGCCAGCTCCCCTACTAGCTACGAGCAGTACTTC.

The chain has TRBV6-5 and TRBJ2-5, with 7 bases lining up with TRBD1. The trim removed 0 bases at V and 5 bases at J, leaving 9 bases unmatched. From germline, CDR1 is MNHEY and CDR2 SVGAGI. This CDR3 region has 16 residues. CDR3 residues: CASSYSTGRGSETQYF. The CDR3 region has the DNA TGTGCCAGCAGTTACTCTACGGGCAGGGGGAGTGAGACCCAGTACTTC.

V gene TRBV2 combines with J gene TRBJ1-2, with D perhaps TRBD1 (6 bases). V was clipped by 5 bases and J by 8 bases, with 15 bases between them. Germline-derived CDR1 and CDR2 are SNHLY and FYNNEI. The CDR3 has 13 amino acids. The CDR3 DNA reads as TGTGCCAGCAGTTACAGGGAGCTGGGCGGCTACACCTTC. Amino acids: CASSYRELGGYTF. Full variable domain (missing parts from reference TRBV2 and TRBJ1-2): EPEVTQTPSHQVTQMGQEVILRCVPISNHLYFYWYRQILGQKVEFLVSFYNNEISEKSEIFDDQFSVERPDGSNFTLKIRSTKLEDSAMYFCASSYRELGGYTFGSGTRLTVV.

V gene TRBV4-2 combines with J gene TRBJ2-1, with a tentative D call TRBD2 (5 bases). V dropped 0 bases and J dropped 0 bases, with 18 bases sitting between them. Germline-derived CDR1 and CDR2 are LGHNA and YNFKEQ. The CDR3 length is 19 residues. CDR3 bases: TGTGCCAGCAGCCAAGATCCTGGCGGGCACTCGAGCTCCTACAATGAGCAGTTCTTC. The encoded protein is CASSQDPGGHSSSYNEQFF.

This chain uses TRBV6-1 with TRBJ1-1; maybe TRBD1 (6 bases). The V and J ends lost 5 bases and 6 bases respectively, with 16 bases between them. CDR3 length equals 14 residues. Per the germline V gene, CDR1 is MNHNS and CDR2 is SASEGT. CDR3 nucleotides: TGTGCCAGCAGTTCGCAGGGGAAAGCGGCTGAAGCTTTCTTT. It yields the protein CASSSQGKAAEAFF.

The CDR3 is CASRSGQVNTEAFF. CDR3 DNA: TGTGCCAGCCGTTCCGGACAGGTGAACACTGAAGCTTTCTTT. This chain links TRBV6-1 with TRBJ1-1; 7 nucleotides align to TRBD1. With V trimmed by 8 bases and J by 0 bases, 6 bases remained unmatched. The CDR3 has 14 residues. In germline, CDR1 is MNHNS, CDR2 SASEGT.

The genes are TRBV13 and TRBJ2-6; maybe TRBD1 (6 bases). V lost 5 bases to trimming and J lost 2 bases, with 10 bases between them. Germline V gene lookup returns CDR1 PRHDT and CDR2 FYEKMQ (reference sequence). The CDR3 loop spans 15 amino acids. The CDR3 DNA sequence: TGTGCCAGCAGCCCAGAGGGGGCTGGGGCCAACGTCCTGACTTTC. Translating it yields CASSPEGAGANVLTF.

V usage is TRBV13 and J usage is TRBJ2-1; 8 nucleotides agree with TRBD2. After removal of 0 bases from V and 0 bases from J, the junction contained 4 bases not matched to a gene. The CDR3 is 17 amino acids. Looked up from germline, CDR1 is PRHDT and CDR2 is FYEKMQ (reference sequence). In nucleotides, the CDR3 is TGTGCCAGCAGCTTAGGGCGGGGGGTTAGCTCCTACAATGAGCAGTTCTTC. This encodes CASSLGRGVSSYNEQFF.

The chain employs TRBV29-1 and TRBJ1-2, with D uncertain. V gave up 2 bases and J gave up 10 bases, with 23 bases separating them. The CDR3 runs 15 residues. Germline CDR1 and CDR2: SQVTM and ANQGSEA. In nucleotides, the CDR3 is TGCAGCGTTGAACAAGGCGGGCAGACGTTGTGGGACTACACCTTC. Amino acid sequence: CSVEQGGQTLWDYTF.